A selection of T cell receptor beta chains follows, all from one sample in a study of cytomegalovirus exposure and HLA in healthy donors. TCRdb keeps only in-frame clones here, not all; method: immunoSEQ multiplex PCR. Of 200,000 to 250,000 clones listed, around four fifths are singletons. Input material: PBMCs. Receptors were obtained from a male donor in good health and CMV-seronegative. Each CDR3 is given with its conserved first and last residue. The D gene is left open where the match is weak. Size tells how often a clone was seen (once, few, many) or the class of an expanded clone, and some rows leave it out.

TRBD1,TRBJ1-2,NA,TRBV7-9,CASSFRQGPRINYGYTF,TGTGCCAGCAGCTTTAGACAGGGACCCCGTATAAACTATGGCTACACCTTC
NA,TRBJ1-2,NA,TRBV4-1,CASRLETGSNYGYTF,TGCGCCAGCAGGTTAGAGACAGGAAGCAACTATGGCTACACCTTC
NA,TRBJ1-5,NA,TRBV19,CAVSLGASNQPQHF,TGTGCCGTTTCTCTAGGGGCCAGCAATCAGCCCCAGCATTTT
TRBD1,TRBJ1-1,few,TRBV5-6,CASSLVRGLAEAFF,TGTGCCAGCAGCTTGGTAAGGGGGCTCGCTGAAGCTTTCTTT
NA,TRBJ2-5,once,TRBV13,CASSSVGEGLMETQYF,TGTGCCAGCAGCTCCGTAGGGGAAGGGCTAATGGAGACCCAGTACTTC
NA,TRBJ1-4,once,TRBV18,CASSPNNPAGLFF,TGTGCCAGCTCACCGAACAACCCCGCAGGGCTGTTTTTT
NA,TRBJ2-2,NA,TRBV7-6,CASSFTTTNTGELFF,TGTGCCAGCAGCTTCACTACTACGAACACCGGGGAGCTGTTTTTT
TRBD2,TRBJ2-2,NA,TRBV19,CASRSTSGTNTGELFF,TGTGCCAGTAGGTCGACTAGCGGGACGAACACCGGGGAGCTGTTTTTT
NA,TRBJ2-7,NA,TRBV28,CASSTGSHYEQYF,TGTGCCAGCAGCACGGGGAGCCACTACGAGCAGTACTTC
TRBD2,TRBJ2-5,NA,TRBV19,CASRRRGAGGETQYF,TGTGCCAGTAGACGCCGTGGGGCGGGAGGGGAGACCCAGTACTTC
TRBD2,TRBJ2-2,NA,TRBV5-6,CASSAGLAGVEYTGELFF,TGTGCCAGCAGCGCGGGACTAGCGGGAGTCGAATATACCGGGGAGCTGTTTTTT
NA,TRBJ2-7,once,TRBV29-1,CSVHGGPGEQYF,TGCAGCGTTCACGGCGGGCCTGGCGAGCAGTACTTC
TRBD2,TRBJ2-3,NA,TRBV14,CASSQHTLAGGTDTQYF,TGTGCCAGCAGCCAACACACGCTAGCGGGGGGCACAGATACGCAGTATTTT
TRBD2,TRBJ2-1,NA,TRBV9,CASSGTGGGEQFF,TGTGCCAGCAGCGGGACGGGAGGGGGTGAGCAGTTCTTC
NA,TRBJ1-2,NA,TRBV18,CASSYDRGDDNYGYTF,TGTGCCAGCTCATACGACCGGGGGGACGATAACTATGGCTACACCTTC
TRBD1,TRBJ1-1,once,TRBV5-1,CASSLGQGAYTEAFF,TGCGCCAGCAGCTTAGGACAGGGGGCATACACTGAAGCTTTCTTT
NA,TRBJ2-1,NA,TRBV4-1,CASSPIGADEQFF,TGCGCCAGCAGCCCCATTGGGGCAGATGAGCAGTTCTTC
TRBD1,TRBJ2-7,NA,TRBV6-6,CASRSGTGGYEQYF,TGTGCCAGCAGGAGCGGGACAGGGGGCTACGAGCAGTACTTC
NA,TRBJ1-5,few,TRBV19,CASSFIGAGQPQHF,TGTGCCAGTAGTTTTATAGGGGCTGGCCAGCCCCAGCATTTT
NA,TRBJ2-7,NA,TRBV19,CASSIGSGSYEQYF,TGTGCCAGTAGTATCGGTAGCGGCTCCTACGAGCAGTACTTC
TRBD2,TRBJ2-7,NA,TRBV7-9,CASSPRLAGVEEQYF,TGTGCCAGCAGCCCTCGACTAGCGGGAGTGGAAGAGCAGTACTTC
NA,TRBJ2-4,NA,TRBV4-2,CASSQDRDYRGKNIQYF,TGTGCCAGCAGCCAAGATCGAGACTACCGGGGTAAAAACATTCAGTACTTC
NA,TRBJ2-7,NA,TRBV27,CASSLSGAASNEQYF,TGTGCCAGCAGTTTATCGGGGGCCGCGTCTAACGAGCAGTACTTC
NA,TRBJ1-1,NA,TRBV20-1,CSARARTEAFF,TGCAGTGCTAGAGCGCGTACTGAAGCTTTCTTT
TRBD2,TRBJ2-7,NA,TRBV5-4,CASSLSGTPYEQYF,TGTGCCAGCAGCTTAAGCGGGACTCCCTACGAGCAGTACTTC
TRBD1,TRBJ1-6,NA,TRBV7-9,CASSYTGDSPLHF,TGTGCCAGCAGCTACACAGGGGATTCACCCCTCCACTTT
TRBD1,TRBJ2-1,NA,TRBV19,CASSTTGTEKRDEQFF,TGTGCCAGTAGTACCACCGGGACAGAAAAAAGGGATGAGCAGTTCTTC
TRBD2,TRBJ2-3,NA,TRBV9,CASTREGRVSTDTQYF,TGTGCCAGCACGCGGGAGGGTAGAGTAAGCACAGATACGCAGTATTTT
TRBD2,TRBJ2-2,NA,TRBV5-5,CASSGTSDRPNTGELFF,TGTGCCAGCAGCGGGACTAGCGACCGCCCGAACACCGGGGAGCTGTTTTTT
TRBD1,TRBJ1-2,NA,TRBV27,CASSFLGRLDRGYGYTF,TGTGCCAGCAGTTTTTTGGGTCGGCTCGACAGGGGCTATGGCTACACCTTC
TRBD2,TRBJ2-7,few,TRBV28,CASRQTSGRAYEQYF,TGTGCCAGCAGACAAACTAGCGGGAGGGCTTACGAGCAGTACTTC
TRBD1,TRBJ2-1,NA,TRBV5-4,CASSPRDRGSYNEQFF,TGTGCCAGCAGCCCTAGGGACAGGGGCTCCTACAATGAGCAGTTCTTC
TRBD1,TRBJ2-7,NA,TRBV27,CASSSGTASYEQYF,TGTGCCAGCAGTTCCGGGACAGCCTCCTACGAGCAGTACTTC
TRBD2,TRBJ2-1,NA,TRBV7-9,CASSPLGTSSYNEQFF,TGTGCCAGCAGCCCCTTGGGGACTAGCTCCTACAATGAGCAGTTCTTC
TRBD1,TRBJ2-7,once,TRBV9,CASSVGTGGSYEQYF,TGTGCCAGCAGCGTTGGGACAGGAGGCTCCTACGAGCAGTACTTC
NA,TRBJ2-5,once,TRBV9,CASSRGLGLAEETQYF,TGTGCCAGCAGCCGGGGGCTGGGGCTAGCGGAAGAGACCCAGTACTTC
TRBD1,TRBJ1-2,NA,TRBV19,CASLRDRVNYGYTF,TGTGCCAGTCTCCGGGACAGGGTTAACTATGGCTACACCTTC
TRBD2,TRBJ2-3,NA,TRBV4-1,CASSQGLAGSVDTQYF,TGCGCCAGCAGCCAAGGACTAGCGGGATCTGTCGATACGCAGTATTTT
TRBD2,TRBJ2-3,NA,TRBV15,CATSTPGTSGSTDTQYF,TGTGCCACCAGCACCCCCGGGACTAGCGGGAGCACAGATACGCAGTATTTT
NA,TRBJ1-2,NA,TRBV19,CASSIGQTNYGYTF,TGTGCCAGTAGTATTGGGCAAACCAACTATGGCTACACCTTC
NA,TRBJ2-7,few,TRBV4-1,CASSQAPGVGYEQYF,TGCGCCAGCAGCCAAGCCCCCGGGGTAGGCTACGAGCAGTACTTC
NA,TRBJ2-7,NA,TRBV18,CASSPQGGGYEQYF,TGTGCCAGCTCACCACAAGGGGGTGGCTACGAGCAGTACTTC
NA,TRBJ2-1,once,TRBV6-5,CASSSNLGSYNEQFF,TGTGCCAGCAGTTCTAACCTCGGCTCCTACAATGAGCAGTTCTTC
NA,TRBJ2-1,NA,TRBV6-6,CASRKTGTGPYNEQFF,TGTGCCAGCAGAAAGACCGGGACTGGGCCCTACAATGAGCAGTTCTTC
NA,TRBJ2-2,NA,TRBV6-1,CASSVGDVNTGELFF,TGTGCCAGCAGTGTAGGAGATGTGAACACCGGGGAGCTGTTTTTT
TRBD2,TRBJ2-1,NA,TRBV18,CASSQSAGMGYNEQFF,TGTGCCAGCTCACAATCAGCGGGAATGGGTTACAATGAGCAGTTCTTC
TRBD2,TRBJ2-5,NA,TRBV5-6,CASSLVTSGRGKTQYF,TGTGCCAGCAGCTTGGTGACTAGCGGGAGAGGGAAGACCCAGTACTTC
TRBD1,TRBJ2-3,NA,TRBV15,CATSFPGQGAFDTQYF,TGTGCCACCAGCTTTCCGGGACAGGGGGCTTTTGATACGCAGTATTTT
NA,TRBJ2-3,NA,TRBV5-1,CASSSPRTDTQYF,TGCGCCAGCAGCTCCCCTAGGACTGATACGCAGTATTTT
TRBD1,TRBJ2-7,NA,TRBV18,CASSPGQGLSEQYF,TGTGCCAGCTCCCCGGGACAGGGCCTTTCCGAGCAGTACTTC
TRBD1,TRBJ2-3,NA,TRBV5-6,CASSWTGDEKDTQYF,TGTGCCAGCAGCTGGACAGGGGACGAGAAAGATACGCAGTATTTT
TRBD1,TRBJ1-5,NA,TRBV27,CASSSRQGGNQPQHF,TGTGCCAGCAGTTCCCGACAGGGGGGGAATCAGCCCCAGCATTTT